This T cell receptor beta chain was found in a study of cytomegalovirus exposure and HLA in healthy donors. The V end lost 5 bases, the J end lost 5 bases, and 12 bases lay between the germline ends. This CDR3 has 14 residues. Germline V CDR1 and CDR2: PRHDT, FYEKMQ (reference sequence). Details on this clone: Its antigen remains unidentified.

The PCR contained 60 Vbeta and 13 Jbeta primers. Produced via immunoSEQ multiplex PCR; TCRdb's table is partial and in-frame only. The sample's table shows roughly 79,000 clones. Study-wide results and limits: Per published accounts, TCR beta sequences correctly predicted the HLA-A and HLA-B alleles of most subjects. Later genetic work tied a missense DCLRE1C variant to beta-chain V and J trimming.

The sample consisted of PBMCs. V is TRBV13 and J is TRBJ2-2, with D possibly being TRBD1 (6 bases). The clonotype was recovered from a man aged 30 to 39 in good health and CMV-seronegative. Here the CDR3 DNA reads TGTGCCAGCAGCAGGGACATTCGGACCGGGGAGCTGTTTTTT. Translating it yields CASSRDIRTGELFF.